This record covers a single T cell receptor beta chain. The entry originates in a study of blood T cell repertoires in COVID-19. Libraries were prepared by immunoSEQ multiplex PCR; TCRdb keeps only in-frame clonotypes and omits some of them. This table holds 150,000 to 200,000 clones, around 91% found once. Trimming took 10 bases from V and 3 from J; bases not matched to a gene: 13. CDR3 length: 17 residues. The V gene's germline CDR1 is SEHNR and CDR2 FQNEAQ (reference sequence). Participants' reported clinical history set cohort assignment. The source is a young woman who had recovered from COVID-19. The chain combines TRBV7-9 with TRBJ2-2; 11 bases align to TRBD2. The sample was PBMCs or T cells enriched from blood (not recorded which). The CDR3: CATPGLADERDTGELFF. As DNA, the CDR3 is TGTGCCACCCCGGGACTAGCGGACGAACGAGACACCGGGGAGCTGTTTTTT.